This T cell receptor beta chain emerged from a study of early T cells in non-severe SARS-CoV-2 infection. Study information: Sequencing was performed on bulk RNA from unsorted whole blood, leaving chains unpaired. Study-level results: VDJdb-based annotation leaned toward anti-spike CD8 responses and missed private and CD4 specificities.

V lost 3 bases and J lost 3; bases outside the gene matches: 8. Germline V gives CDR1 GTSNPN, CDR2 SVGIG (reference sequence). This CDR3 spans 15 amino acids. Individual cDNA molecules each received unique molecular identifiers attached to them. TCRdb independently ran MiXCR on the 5' RACE reads; one entry per CDR3 protein. Seen here are around 50,000 distinct CDR3 sequences, approximately 10% observed once, and the top ten hold 4.2%. This clonotype occurred many times. The antigen is not known. The chain joins TRBV30 to TRBJ1-2, with 9 bases lining up with TRBD1. This TCR came from an adult who was a healthcare worker with PCR-confirmed SARS-CoV-2 infection or an uninfected control (not recorded which). Material: whole blood. The CDR3 nucleotides read TGTGCCTGGAGACCGGGACAGGGAGTTCACTATGGCTACACCTTC. Protein: CAWRPGQGVHYGYTF.